This T cell receptor (beta chain) was obtained from a study of shared clonotypes between healthy human individuals. Regarding the study as a whole: Read depth was anticipated to influence clonotype sharing among donors. Non-shared clonotypes displayed generation probabilities falling below those of clonotypes present in all four donors.

With respect to this clone: Its antigen remains unknown.

Profiled with immunoSEQ multiplex PCR; TCRdb holds only in-frame clones, not every one. The sample carries a few million clones, approximately 95% recorded once. CDR1 and CDR2 (germline): KGHSH, LQKENI. The CDR3 spans 16 residues. With 1 base removed from V and 2 bases from J, the gap between germline ends came to 11 bases. The chain combines TRBV18 with TRBJ2-2, with D maybe TRBD2 (5 bases). The specimen was naive CD4+ T cells from PBMCs. Stated subset: CD45RA+ positively selected. The source of this sequence is a man in his late teens or twenties in good health. Some clones in this sample may be carry-over from other donors' samples. DNA for the CDR3: TGTGCCAGCTCACCACGGTCTAGCCTTAACACCGGGGAGCTGTTTTTT. Translated: CASSPRSSLNTGELFF.